Presented here are 6 T cell receptor beta chains from one specimen sequenced in a study of T cell repertoires in cytomegalovirus infection. A single record per CDR3 protein comes from TCRdb applying MiXCR to the reads. This table holds under 250,000 distinct CDR3 sequences, around 6.6% found once. The material sequenced was PBMCs. Receptors originate from a human donor in good health (CMV status not recorded). Some clones in this sample may be carry-over from other donors' samples.

In this sample, this clonotype turned up a few times. This chain uses TRBV5-4 with TRBJ1-2; 8 bases agree with TRBD1. This CDR3 comprises 15 residues. With V trimmed by 4 bases and J by 0 bases, 5 bases remained unmatched. CDR1 SGHNT and CDR2 YYREEE come from the germline V gene (reference sequence). The CDR3 spells CASSRDRGANYGYTF. CDR3 nucleotide sequence: TGTGCCAGCAGCCGCGACAGGGGAGCTAACTATGGCTACACCTTC.

This sequence joins TRBV15 and TRBJ1-1, with no clear D. Germline V lookup: CDR1 LNHNV, CDR2 YYDKDF (reference sequence). The CDR3 length is 12 residues. Trimming shortened V by 6 bases and J by 7 bases, and 12 bases separated the two germline ends. DNA for the CDR3: TGTGCCACCAGTATTGATCGGGGTGAAGCTTTCTTT. Translation: CATSIDRGEAFF.

This clonotype was picked up many times. This chain joins TRBV2 and TRBJ2-7; 13 bases map to TRBD2. CDR1 SNHLY and CDR2 FYNNEI come from the germline V gene. V shed 2 bases, J shed 2 bases, and the junction held 9 bases outside the gene matches. The CDR3 totals 18 residues. CDR3 loop: CASSEFGLAGDYPYEQYF. The DNA for the CDR3 is TGTGCCAGCAGTGAATTTGGACTAGCGGGGGACTACCCCTACGAGCAGTACTTC.

This clonotype was seen many times. The rearrangement uses TRBV7-8 and TRBJ1-1; no definite D call. Per germline, CDR1 SGHVS and CDR2 FQNEAQ. The CDR3 totals 13 residues. V lost 7 bases and J 8 bases, leaving 17 bases between the germline ends. The CDR3 DNA reads as TGTGCCAGCATCTCTGGCGTTGAGGGCGAAGCTTTCTTT. Translation gives CASISGVEGEAFF.

This clonotype has only one observation. This sequence may be a read error, since a much larger clone differs from it by one base. The V and J genes are TRBV6-4 and TRBJ1-6, with D unclear. The CDR3 is 12 residues long. Germline CDR1 and CDR2: MRHNA and SNTAGT. V was clipped by 3 bases and J by 9 bases, with 6 bases between them. The CDR3 protein is CASSDAISPLHF. CDR3 DNA sequence: TGTGCCAGCAGTGATGCGATTTCACCCCTCCACTTT.

Ten or more counts support this clonotype. The junction does not match germline at one end; this may be a read error. The CDR3 region has the DNA TGTGCCAGCTCACCCGGGGACTCCGACGAGCAGTACTTC. Encoded protein: CASSPGDSDEQYF. The chain carries TRBV18 and TRBJ2-7, with D maybe TRBD2 (6 bases). CDR3 length: 13 residues. Germline assignment: CDR1 KGHSH and CDR2 LQKENI.